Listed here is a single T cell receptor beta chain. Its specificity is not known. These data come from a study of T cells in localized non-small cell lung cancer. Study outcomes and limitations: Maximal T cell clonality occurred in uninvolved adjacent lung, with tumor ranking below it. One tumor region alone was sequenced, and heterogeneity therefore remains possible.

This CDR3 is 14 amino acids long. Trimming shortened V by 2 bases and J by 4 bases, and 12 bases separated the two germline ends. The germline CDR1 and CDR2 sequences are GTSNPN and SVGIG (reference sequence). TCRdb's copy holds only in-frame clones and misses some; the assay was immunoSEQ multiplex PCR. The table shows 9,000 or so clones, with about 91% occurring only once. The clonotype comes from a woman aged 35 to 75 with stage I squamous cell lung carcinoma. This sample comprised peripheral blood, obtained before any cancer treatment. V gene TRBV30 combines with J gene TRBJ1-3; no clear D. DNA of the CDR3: TGTGCCTGGAGTAACCGGGCCCGGGGAAACACCATATATTTT. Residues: CAWSNRARGNTIYF.